This T cell receptor (beta chain) was profiled in a study of cytomegalovirus exposure and HLA in healthy donors. Study outcomes and limitations: Analyzed later, most CMV-associated TCR beta chains appeared HLA-restricted. Earlier findings revealed that most TCR beta V segments proved productive either about 87% or about 30% of the time. It was reported that the classifier diagnosed cytomegalovirus status with high specificity and sensitivity in both the original and validation cohorts.

The CDR3 totals 16 residues. Germline lookup yields CDR1 SEHNR and CDR2 FQNEAQ (reference sequence). About this clone itself: Its target is not known. The junction departs from the called germline gene at one end, perhaps through a read error.

The PCR made use of 60 Vbeta and 13 Jbeta primers. The table came from immunoSEQ multiplex PCR; TCRdb's copy has only in-frame clones and leaves some out. The table records 50,000 to 70,000 clones, more than 75% of them present only once. The sequenced sample consisted of PBMCs. The V gene is TRBV7-9, the J gene TRBJ1-2; TRBD1 matches 8 bases. The TCR sequence derives from a male donor in good health and CMV-seronegative. The chain's CDR3 is CSSSSDWTGLNYGYTF. The CDR3 nucleotides read TGTTCCAGCAGCTCGGATTGGACAGGGCTTAACTATGGCTACACCTTC.